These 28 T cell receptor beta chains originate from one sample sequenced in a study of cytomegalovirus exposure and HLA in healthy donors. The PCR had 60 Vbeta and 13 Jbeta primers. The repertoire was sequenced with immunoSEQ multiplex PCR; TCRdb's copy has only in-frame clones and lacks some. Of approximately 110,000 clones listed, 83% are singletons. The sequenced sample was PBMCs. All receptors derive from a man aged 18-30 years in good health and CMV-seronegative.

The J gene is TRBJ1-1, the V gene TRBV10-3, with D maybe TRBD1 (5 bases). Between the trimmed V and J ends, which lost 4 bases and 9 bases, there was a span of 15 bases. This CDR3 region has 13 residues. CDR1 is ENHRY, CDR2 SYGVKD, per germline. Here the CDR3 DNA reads TGTGCCATCAGTGGTAGGGGTGAAATCAAAGCTTTCTTT. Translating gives CAISGRGEIKAFF.

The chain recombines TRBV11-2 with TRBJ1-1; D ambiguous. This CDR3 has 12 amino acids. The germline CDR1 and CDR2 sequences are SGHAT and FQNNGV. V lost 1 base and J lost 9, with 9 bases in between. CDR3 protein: CASSLVRRKAFF. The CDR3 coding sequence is TGTGCCAGCAGCTTAGTTCGCAGGAAAGCTTTCTTT.

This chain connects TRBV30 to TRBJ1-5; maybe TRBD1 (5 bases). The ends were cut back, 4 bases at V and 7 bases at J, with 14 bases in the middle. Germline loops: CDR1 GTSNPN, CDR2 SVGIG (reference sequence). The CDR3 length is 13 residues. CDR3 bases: TGTGCCTGGACCGGGACTCCGGGACAGCCCCAGCATTTT. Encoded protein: CAWTGTPGQPQHF.

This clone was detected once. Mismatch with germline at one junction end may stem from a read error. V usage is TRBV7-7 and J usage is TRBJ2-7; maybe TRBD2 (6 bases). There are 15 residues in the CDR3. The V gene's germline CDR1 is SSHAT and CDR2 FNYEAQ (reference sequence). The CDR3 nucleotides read TGTGCTAGCAGCTTAGGTGCGGGCGGGGTCTACGAGCAGTACTTC. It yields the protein CASSLGAGGVYEQYF.

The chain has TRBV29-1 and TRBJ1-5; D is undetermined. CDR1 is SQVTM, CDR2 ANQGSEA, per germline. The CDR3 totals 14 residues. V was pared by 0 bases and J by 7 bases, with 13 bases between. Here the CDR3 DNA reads TGCAGCGTTGAAGAAGCGGGCCCGGGACAGCCCCAGCATTTT. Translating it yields CSVEEAGPGQPQHF.

CDR3 region: CASSSDGSASGKTDTQYF. CDR3 in DNA: TGTGCCAGCAGCTCTGACGGGTCTGCTAGCGGGAAAACAGATACGCAGTATTTT. The chain couples TRBV7-9 to TRBJ2-3; 9 nucleotides match TRBD2. J was trimmed by 3 bases and V by 4 bases; bases with no gene match: 14. CDR3 length: 18 amino acids. Per the germline V gene, CDR1 is SEHNR and CDR2 is FQNEAQ (reference sequence).

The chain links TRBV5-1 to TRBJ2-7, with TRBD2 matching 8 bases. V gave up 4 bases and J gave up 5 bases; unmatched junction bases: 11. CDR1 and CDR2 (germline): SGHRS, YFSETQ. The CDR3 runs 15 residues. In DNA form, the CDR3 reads TGCGCCAGCAGCGATGGGACTAGTCTGTATAACGAGCAGTACTTC. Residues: CASSDGTSLYNEQYF.

This chain's CDR3 is CAWSSRRGTYNEQFF. The CDR3 DNA reads as TGTGCCTGGAGTTCTCGCCGGGGTACCTACAATGAGCAGTTCTTC. The chain carries TRBV30 and TRBJ2-1; a possible D gene is TRBD2 (5 bases). Germline values: CDR1 GTSNPN, CDR2 SVGIG (reference sequence). The CDR3 is made up of 15 amino acids. V was pared by 2 bases and J by 2 bases, with 13 bases between.

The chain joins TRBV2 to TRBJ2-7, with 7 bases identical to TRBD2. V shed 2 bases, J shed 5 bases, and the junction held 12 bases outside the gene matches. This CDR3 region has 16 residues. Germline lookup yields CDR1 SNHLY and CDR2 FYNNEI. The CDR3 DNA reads TGTGCCAGCAGTGAACTCGCTCGAAGCGGGACCCACGAGCAGTACTTC. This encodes CASSELARSGTHEQYF.

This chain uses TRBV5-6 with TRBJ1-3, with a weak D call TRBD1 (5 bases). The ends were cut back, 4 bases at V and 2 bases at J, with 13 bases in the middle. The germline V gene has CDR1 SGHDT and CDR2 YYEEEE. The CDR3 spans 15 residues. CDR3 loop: CASSPDSHPGNTIYF. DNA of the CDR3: TGTGCCAGCAGCCCCGACAGCCATCCTGGAAACACCATATATTTT.

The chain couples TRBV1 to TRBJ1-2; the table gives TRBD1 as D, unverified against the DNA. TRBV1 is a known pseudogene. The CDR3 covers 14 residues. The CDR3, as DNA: TGCACCAGCAGTCCTACAGGGCGTGAGTATGGCTACACCTTC. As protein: CTSSPTGREYGYTF.

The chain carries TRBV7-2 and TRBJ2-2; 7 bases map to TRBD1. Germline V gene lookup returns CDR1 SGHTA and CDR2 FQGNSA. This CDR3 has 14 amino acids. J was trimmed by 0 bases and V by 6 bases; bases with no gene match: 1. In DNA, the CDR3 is TGTGCCAGCAGGGGACAGCCGAACACCGGGGAGCTGTTTTTT. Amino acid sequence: CASRGQPNTGELFF.

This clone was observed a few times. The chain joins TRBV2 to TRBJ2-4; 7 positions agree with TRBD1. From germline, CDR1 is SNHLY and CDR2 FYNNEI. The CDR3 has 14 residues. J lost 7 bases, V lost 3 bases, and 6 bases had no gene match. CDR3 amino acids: CASSEPGGWNIQYF. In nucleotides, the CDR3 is TGTGCCAGCAGTGAGCCAGGGGGTTGGAACATTCAGTACTTC.

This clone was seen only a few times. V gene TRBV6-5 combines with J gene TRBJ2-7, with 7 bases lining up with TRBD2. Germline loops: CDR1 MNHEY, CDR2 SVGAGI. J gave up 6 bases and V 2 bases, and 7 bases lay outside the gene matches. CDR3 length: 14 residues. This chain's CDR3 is CASSYGGGSPEQYF. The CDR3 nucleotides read TGTGCCAGCAGTTACGGAGGCGGGAGTCCCGAGCAGTACTTC.

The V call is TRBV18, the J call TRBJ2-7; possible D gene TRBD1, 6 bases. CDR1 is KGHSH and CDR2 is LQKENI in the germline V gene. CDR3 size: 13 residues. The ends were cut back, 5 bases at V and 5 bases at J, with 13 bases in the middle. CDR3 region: CASSTYRADEQYF. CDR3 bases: TGTGCCAGCTCAACCTACAGGGCTGACGAGCAGTACTTC. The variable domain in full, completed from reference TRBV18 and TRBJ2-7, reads NAGVMQNPRHLVRRRGQEARLRCSPMKGHSHVYWYRQLPEEGLKFMVYLQKENIIDESGMPKERFSAEFPKEGPSILRIQQVVRGDSAAYFCASSTYRADEQYFGPGTRLTVT.

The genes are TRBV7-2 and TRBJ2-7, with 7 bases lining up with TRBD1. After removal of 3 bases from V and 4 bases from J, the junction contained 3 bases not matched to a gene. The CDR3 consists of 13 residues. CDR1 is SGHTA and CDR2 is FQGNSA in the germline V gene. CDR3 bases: TGTGCCAGCAGCTTTGAGACAGGGTACGAGCAGTACTTC. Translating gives CASSFETGYEQYF.

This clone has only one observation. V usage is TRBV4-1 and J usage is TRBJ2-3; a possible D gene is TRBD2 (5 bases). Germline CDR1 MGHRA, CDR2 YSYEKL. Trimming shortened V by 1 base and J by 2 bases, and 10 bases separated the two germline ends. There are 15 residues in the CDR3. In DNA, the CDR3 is TGCGCCAGCAGCCAAGCTAAGCGGTTCACAGATACGCAGTATTTT. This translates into CASSQAKRFTDTQYF.

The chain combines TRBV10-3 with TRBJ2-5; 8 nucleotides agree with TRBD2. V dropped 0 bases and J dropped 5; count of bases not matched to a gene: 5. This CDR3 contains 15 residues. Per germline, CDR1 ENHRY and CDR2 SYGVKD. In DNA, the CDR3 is TGTGCCATCAGTGAGTCGGTTAGCGGGACCGAGACCCAGTACTTC. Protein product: CAISESVSGTETQYF.

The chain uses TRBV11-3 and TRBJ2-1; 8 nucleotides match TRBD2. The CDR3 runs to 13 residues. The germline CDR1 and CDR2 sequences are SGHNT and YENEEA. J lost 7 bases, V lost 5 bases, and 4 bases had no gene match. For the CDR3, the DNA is TGTGCCAGCAGCCTACGGGGGGGAAATGAGCAGTTCTTC. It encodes CASSLRGGNEQFF. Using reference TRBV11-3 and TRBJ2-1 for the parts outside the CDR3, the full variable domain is EAGVVQSPRYKIIEKKQPVAFWCNPISGHNTLYWYLQNLGQGPELLIRYENEEAVDDSQLPKDRFSAERLKGVDSTLKIQPAELGDSAVYLCASSLRGGNEQFFGPGTRLTVL.

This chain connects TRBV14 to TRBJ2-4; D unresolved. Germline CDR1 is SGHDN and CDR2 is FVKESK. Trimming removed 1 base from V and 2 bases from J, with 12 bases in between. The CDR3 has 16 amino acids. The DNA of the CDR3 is TGTGCCAGCAGCCAAGGGTGGCAGGCGACCAAAAACATTCAGTACTTC. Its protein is CASSQGWQATKNIQYF.

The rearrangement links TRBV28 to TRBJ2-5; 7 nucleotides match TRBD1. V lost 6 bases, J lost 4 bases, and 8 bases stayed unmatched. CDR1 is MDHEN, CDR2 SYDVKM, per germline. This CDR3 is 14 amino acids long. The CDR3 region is CASRKDRAGETQYF. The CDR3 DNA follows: TGTGCCAGCAGGAAAGACAGGGCAGGAGAGACCCAGTACTTC. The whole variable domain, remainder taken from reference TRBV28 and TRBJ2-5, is DVKVTQSSRYLVKRTGEKVFLECVQDMDHENMFWYRQDPGLGLRLIYFSYDVKMKEKGDIPEGYSVSREKKERFSLILESASTNQTSMYLCASRKDRAGETQYFGPGTRLLVL.

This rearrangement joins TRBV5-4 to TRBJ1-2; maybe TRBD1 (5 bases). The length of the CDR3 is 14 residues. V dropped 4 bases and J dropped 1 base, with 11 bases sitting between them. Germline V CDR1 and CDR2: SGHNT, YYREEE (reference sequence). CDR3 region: CASSHKTVNYGYTF. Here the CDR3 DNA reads TGTGCCAGCAGCCATAAGACAGTTAACTATGGCTACACCTTC.

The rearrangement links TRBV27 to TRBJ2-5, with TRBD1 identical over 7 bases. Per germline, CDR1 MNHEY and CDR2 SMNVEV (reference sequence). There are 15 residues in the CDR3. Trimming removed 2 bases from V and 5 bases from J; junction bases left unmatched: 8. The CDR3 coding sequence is TGTGCCAGCAGTTTAACAACAGAGGGGGCCGAGACCCAGTACTTC. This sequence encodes CASSLTTEGAETQYF.

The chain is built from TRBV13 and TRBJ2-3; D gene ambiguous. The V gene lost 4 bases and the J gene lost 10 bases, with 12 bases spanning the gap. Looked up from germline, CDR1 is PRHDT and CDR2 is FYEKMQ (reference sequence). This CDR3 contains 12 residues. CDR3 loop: CASSSGDSPQYF. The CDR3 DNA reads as TGTGCCAGCAGCTCAGGCGACTCCCCGCAGTATTTT.

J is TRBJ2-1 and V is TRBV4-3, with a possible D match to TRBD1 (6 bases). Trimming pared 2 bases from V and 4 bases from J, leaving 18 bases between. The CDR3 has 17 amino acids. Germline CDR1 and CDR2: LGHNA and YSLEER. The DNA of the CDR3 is TGCGCCAGCAGCCAAATAACAGGGAACATTCTATACAATGAGCAGTTCTTC. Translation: CASSQITGNILYNEQFF.

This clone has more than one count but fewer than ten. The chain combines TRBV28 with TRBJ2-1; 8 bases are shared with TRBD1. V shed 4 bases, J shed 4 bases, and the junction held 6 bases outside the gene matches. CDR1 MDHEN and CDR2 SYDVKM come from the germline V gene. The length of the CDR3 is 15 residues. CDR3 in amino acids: CASSSWTGSYNEQFF. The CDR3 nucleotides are TGTGCCAGCAGTTCGTGGACAGGGTCGTACAATGAGCAGTTCTTC.

Here the CDR3 reads CASSLDRGDYGYTF. The CDR3 coding sequence is TGTGCCAGCAGCTTGGACAGGGGGGACTATGGCTACACCTTC. The V and J genes are TRBV5-6 and TRBJ1-2; the match to TRBD1 covers 8 bases. The CDR3 is made up of 14 amino acids. Trimming cost V 0 bases and J 3 bases; bases outside gene matches: 1. Germline CDR1 reads SGHDT; CDR2 reads YYEEEE.

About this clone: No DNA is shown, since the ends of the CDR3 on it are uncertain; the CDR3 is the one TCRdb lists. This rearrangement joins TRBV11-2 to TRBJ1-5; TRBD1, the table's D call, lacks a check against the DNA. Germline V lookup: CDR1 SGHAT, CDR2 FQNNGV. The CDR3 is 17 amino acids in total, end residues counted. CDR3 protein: CASSLSSGQGASQPQHF.